This T cell receptor beta chain comes out of a study of identical twins. Broader study findings: Within cord blood, abundant beta clonotypes carried fewer insertions, but memory repertoires showed no such trend. Where out-of-frame alpha sequences were twin-shared, they showed excess low generation probability.

V dropped 5 bases and J dropped 14 bases, with 22 bases sitting between them. Germline V gene sequence: CDR1 DFQATT, CDR2 SNEGSKA (reference sequence). The CDR3 is 14 residues long. This clonotype was seen just once. Its antigen is unidentified. From the 5' RACE reads, TCRdb called clonotypes with MiXCR, one entry per CDR3 protein. The sample holds 400,000 to 500,000 distinct CDR3 sequences, roughly an eighth seen once. The sample also formed part of further work on yellow fever vaccine responses in identical twins. This second study says: Convergence reportedly seemed to mark part of the twins' vaccine T cell response, with personalization marking the rest.

The chain recombines TRBV20-1 with TRBJ2-6, with a possible D match to TRBD1 (5 bases). Source material: CD4+ T cells sorted from blood. This clonotype was obtained from a woman under 30 in good health. CDR3 nucleotides: TGCAGTGCTGTTGATCAGGTGCCAACGGACATCCTGACTTTC. Translating it yields CSAVDQVPTDILTF.